This is a list of T cell receptor beta chains from one sample in a study of spatial heterogeneity in lung cancer. TCRdb re-called the 5' RACE reads through MiXCR, storing one row per CDR3 protein. The sample lists tens of thousands of distinct CDR3 sequences; roughly 5.5% were seen once. Sequenced here: PBMCs, sampled at surgery. The receptors shown here come from a female donor with early-stage non-small cell lung cancer. The CDR3 runs from the conserved cysteine through the conserved F or W.

j_call,v_call,cdr3_aa
TRBJ2-2,TRBV7-2,CASSLVLAGARELFF
TRBJ2-5,TRBV7-9,CASSPPGGREETQYF
TRBJ2-5,TRBV20-1,CSARHAGGYQETQYF
TRBJ2-3,TRBV5-1,CASSPLAGGEDTQYF
TRBJ2-3,TRBV5-8,CASSWTGTRSDTQYF
TRBJ2-5,TRBV29-1,CSAPRQGTQETQYF
TRBJ2-2,TRBV19,CASSPLQGQGGELFF
TRBJ1-2,TRBV6-5,CASSYGGSGYTF
TRBJ1-3,TRBV30,CAWSVSHYSGNTIYF
TRBJ2-7,TRBV10-3,CAISVRAEQYF
TRBJ2-1,TRBV25-1,CASTTPTSGGGSYNEQFF
TRBJ1-6,TRBV6-1,CASSPIPGRFNSPLHF
TRBJ1-1,TRBV9,CASSEQGPLTNTEAFF
TRBJ2-5,TRBV29-1,CSVRPGGERWETQYF
TRBJ2-5,TRBV19,CASSTRPQGGKYF
TRBJ2-2,TRBV11-2,CASSPTLGTGELFF
TRBJ2-1,TRBV4-3,CASSRWTSGGNEQFF
TRBJ2-1,TRBV7-2,CASSRDLGYNEQFF
TRBJ2-5,TRBV5-4,CASSGRAGETQYF
TRBJ2-3,TRBV11-3,CASSLDLGDTQYF
TRBJ2-7,TRBV2,CASSEARGSYEQYF
TRBJ2-2,TRBV6-1,CASRSFDVGELFF
TRBJ2-5,TRBV21-1,CASSKVLQETQYF
TRBJ2-1,TRBV7-9,CASRRANAGGKSSYNEQFF
TRBJ2-3,TRBV5-4,CASSPDGSSTDTQYF